The clone carrying this T cell receptor (beta chain) was picked up many times. Its antigen is still unknown. Time point given: sample taken at primary tumor resection. Material for sequencing was whole RNA from tumor, nontumor lung or frozen PBMC, left unsorted. The sample belongs to a study of spatial heterogeneity in lung cancer. Turning to the study itself: Raw sequencing reads included, on average, more than 9.5 appearances of each unique TCR and UMI combination. Whole-study findings and limits: Tumor TCRs that were ubiquitous and expanded showed up in blood more at resection than follow-up.

TCRdb re-derived calls from the 5' RACE reads in MiXCR, one entry per CDR3 protein. The repertoire holds some 100,000 distinct CDR3 sequences, roughly 12% seen once, with over 40% in the top ten. CDR3 length: 14 residues. The germline CDR1 and CDR2 sequences are ENHRY and SYGVKD. J gave up 0 bases and V 8 bases, and 2 bases lay outside the gene matches. This chain uses TRBV10-3 with TRBJ2-3; 10 bases align to TRBD2. The sequencing used PBMCs, collected at surgery. The clonotype comes from a male donor with early-stage non-small cell lung cancer. Here the CDR3 reads CAIQRGGSTDTQYF. The CDR3 region has the DNA TGTGCCATCCAGCGGGGGGGAAGCACAGATACGCAGTATTTT.